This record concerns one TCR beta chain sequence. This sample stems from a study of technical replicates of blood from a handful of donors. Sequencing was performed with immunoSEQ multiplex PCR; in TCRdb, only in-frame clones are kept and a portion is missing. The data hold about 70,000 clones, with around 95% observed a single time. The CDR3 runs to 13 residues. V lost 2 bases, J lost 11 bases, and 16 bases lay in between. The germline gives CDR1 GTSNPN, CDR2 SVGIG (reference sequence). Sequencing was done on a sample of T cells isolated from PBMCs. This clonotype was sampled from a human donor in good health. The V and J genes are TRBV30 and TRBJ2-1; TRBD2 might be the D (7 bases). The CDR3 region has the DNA TGTGCCTGGAGTTCGAATAGGGGGGGCCAGCAGTTCTTC. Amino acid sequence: CAWSSNRGGQQFF.